This TCR beta chain was retrieved from a study of blood T cell repertoires in COVID-19 (dated by TCRdb to 2019 to 2021). Turning to the overall study: Samples from collaborators originated in the United States, Italy and Spain and spanned both the acute and convalescent phases of COVID-19. The material from the prospective study consisted of cDNA or gDNA derived from T cells, B-cell-depleted T cells, or PBMCs. The dataset comprised deeply sampled blood TCRbeta repertoires from subjects exposed to, actively infected with, or recovered from COVID-19. A freely available public database, intended as a resource for researchers studying the immune response to SARS-CoV-2, is where the repertoires were released. Samples came from the ongoing ImmuneRACE study (first 160 participants) plus 1,254 subjects from 6 global collaborators. A de-identified subject ID, COVID-19 status, age in years and sex were almost always included in the sample metadata. Where available, HLA class I and class II types were obtained from metadata supplied by the sample provider rather than from assay-based typing.

On this clone itself: It lacks a known antigen. No quality values exist for individual bases; no much larger clone is one base distant.

The cysteine opens and the phenylalanine closes a CDR3 of 15 amino acids. Just the 45-base CDR3 DNA is kept, in frame starting at base 1. Based on the germline V gene, the CDR1 and CDR2 sequences are MNHEY and SVGAGI. Unmatched junction bases come to 7, with V trimmed by 4 bases and J by 8 bases. TCRbeta CDR3 regions were amplified from genomic DNA by means of the immunoSEQ Assay, a bias-controlled multiplex PCR. The study's processing was this. The number of nucleated cells in each sample was estimated from the amplification of reference gene primers within the assay. To quantify the absolute abundance of each unique TCRbeta CDR3 rearrangement, sequence reads were collapsed and filtered. For each sample, productive Simpson clonality was calculated as the square root of Simpson's diversity index over productive rearrangements. TCRdb obtained this table from immuneACCESS and retained in-frame rearrangements with V and J assigned. These tables miss some clones; where compared with another copy, unresolved V genes account for less than half of the shortfall, and the remainder is unexplained. That table gives V, J and clone size, and the DNA gave D and trimming. Counted in this sample were 200,000 to 250,000 clones; 70% to 85% of them appeared once. Of the sample, approximately 3.1% falls within the top ten clones.

Participants in the prospective study were aged roughly 18 to 95 years, lived in about two dozen United States geographic areas, and enrolled through a virtual design. In the prospective study, cohorts were assigned on the basis of participant-reported clinical history obtained from a screening survey and a study questionnaire. Recovered participants in ImmuneRACE Cohort 3 were defined as having two consecutive negative NP/OP PCR tests, clearance from a healthcare professional, or resolution of symptoms. In the prospective study, whole blood, serum and a nasopharyngeal or oropharyngeal swab were collected from each participant by mobile phlebotomists. Additional blood draws and questionnaires over an approximately two-month period could optionally be provided by prospective study participants. Before DNA extraction, prospective study blood samples were shipped either frozen or at room temperature.

The research as a whole found: The amount of clinical and demographic metadata varied by source and participant and was provided uncurated.

Sequenced material: PBMCs or T cells enriched from blood (not recorded which). This chain joins TRBV6-5 to TRBJ1-4; 10 middle bases align to TRBD1. This TCR derives from a woman aged 60-75 years who had recovered from COVID-19. This receptor carries the CDR3 CASSSLGQGKEKLFF. The nucleotides are TGTGCCAGCAGTTCCCTGGGACAGGGGAAGGAAAAACTGTTTTTT.